This note documents a single TCR beta chain sequence. UMI-tagged TRB cDNA libraries were built via 5' RACE. TCRdb reprocessed the 5' RACE reads, keeping one entry per CDR3 protein, no DNA. Its clone listing holds approximately 58,000 distinct CDR3 sequences. This sample stems from a study of CXCR3-negative and CXCR3-positive naive CD8 T cells. The sequence came from a human donor in good health. Some clones in this sample may be carry-over from other donors' samples. The sequenced sample consisted of naive CXCR3- CD8+ T cells from blood. This sample's subset: CD45RO-CCR7+CD27+CD95- naive CD8+ T cells lacking CXCR3 (TNR3-).

CDR3: CASSLRSQGAGELFF. The genes are TRBV28 and TRBJ2-2; TCRdb names TRBD1, which stays unverified in the absence of DNA. The CDR3 has 15 amino acids. Germline CDR1 and CDR2: MDHEN and SYDVKM.